This TCR beta chain appears in the sequencing data of a study of blood T cell repertoires in COVID-19. For the study at large: Researchers got acute and convalescent COVID-19 samples from the United States, Italy and Spain. Sources were T cells, B-cell-depleted T cells, or PBMCs; the material itself was cDNA or gDNA.

CDR1 is LNHNV and CDR2 is YYDKDF in the germline V gene (reference sequence). Losses at the gene ends were 0 bases for V and 2 bases for J; bases not matched to a gene: 1. This CDR3 region has 14 residues. Under the authors' procedure: Amplification of reference gene primers was used by the study to estimate nucleated cell counts. Using immunoSEQ multiplex PCR, the repertoire was profiled, and TCRdb retains in-frame clones only, with some absent. V and J calls plus clone size are reproduced from that table; the DNA served to infer D and trimming. The sample consists of roughly 45,000 clones, roughly 87% of them appearing once.

Sequenced: peripheral blood. V is TRBV15 and J is TRBJ2-7; 7 nucleotides agree with TRBD2. The sequence was collected from a man between 60 and 75 years old with active COVID-19. This CDR3 is CATSRDLAAYEQYF. The DNA of the CDR3 is TGTGCCACCAGCAGAGATCTAGCGGCCTACGAGCAGTACTTC.